The clone carrying this T cell receptor (beta chain) was observed many times. No antigen is known for it. TCRdb passed the 5' RACE reads through MiXCR, listing each CDR3 protein once. The data show over 55,000 distinct CDR3 sequences, about 10% seen once. The sample's time point: longitudinal time-point 2. PBMCs numbering 2 million and stored at -80 C yielded the unsorted libraries. The sample belongs to a study of neurological immune-mediated disorders. Findings of the study overall: None of the CDR3 amino acid sequences in expanded clones turned up in more than one subject, which points to private repertoires in all groups.

After removal of 4 bases from V and 7 bases from J, the junction contained 7 bases not matched to a gene. The CDR3 runs 16 residues. CDR1 is SGHRS and CDR2 is YFSETQ in the germline V gene. The source of this sequence is a man aged 25-40 years in good health. The chain is built from TRBV5-1 and TRBJ2-1; 14 bases fit TRBD2. The sequencing input was PBMCs. As DNA, the CDR3 is TGCGCCAGCAGCCTGGGACTAGCGGGAGTATTGAATGAGCAGTTCTTC. Translating gives CASSLGLAGVLNEQFF.